This TCR beta chain was captured by sequencing in a study of T-cell reconstitution after alpha-beta-depleted transplantation in children. Unique molecular identifiers tagged the TCRbeta library. TCRdb processed the PCR reads anew with MiXCR; each CDR3 protein has one entry. The sample holds a few hundred thousand distinct CDR3 sequences, 15% to 20% seen once. CDR3 length equals 14 residues. V dropped 3 bases and J dropped 3 bases, with 11 bases sitting between them. The source of this sequence is a human donor who donated a stem cell graft to a child with acute lymphoblastic leukemia. The V and J genes are TRBV12-3 or TRBV12-4 and TRBJ2-5; D might be TRBD1 or TRBD2, each matching 5 bases. Sequencing was performed on PBMCs from the stem cell graft donor, taken from the stem cell graft. The CDR3 DNA sequence: TGTGCCAGCAGTTTCAGGGACGGGGAAGAGACCCAGTACTTC. Translated: CASSFRDGEETQYF.